This is a list of T cell receptor beta chains from one sample in a study of CD8 T cells in Susac syndrome. TCRdb itself ran the immunoSEQ multiplex PCR reads through MiXCR, one entry per CDR3 protein. The table lists roughly 50,000 distinct CDR3 sequences, around 92% of them singletons. Sequenced input: CD8+ T cells from PBMCs. These receptors were obtained from a human donor in good health. The CDR3 runs from the conserved cysteine through the conserved F or W. D genes are given only for firm matches. Clone size, where shown, is once, few, many, or a class for clones that have expanded.

size,V,D,J,CDR3,DNA
.,TRBV23-1,.,TRBJ1-2,CASSQDETGADYGYTF,TGCGCCAGCAGTCAAGACGAGACGGGGGCAGACTATGGCTACACCTTC
.,TRBV5-5,TRBD2,TRBJ2-1,CASSDSSGSDEQFF,TGTGCCAGCAGCGATTCTAGCGGGAGCGATGAGCAGTTCTTC
.,TRBV20-1,.,TRBJ2-7,CSATNLRVTYEQYF,TGCAGTGCTACTAACCTGCGGGTCACCTACGAGCAGTACTTC
.,TRBV11-3,TRBD1,TRBJ2-2,CASSSGPPTGGYTGELFF,TGTGCCAGCAGCTCCGGTCCCCCAACAGGGGGTTACACCGGGGAGCTGTTTTTT
.,TRBV12-3/TRBV12-4,.,TRBJ1-1,CASSLSGAFTYTEAFF,TGTGCCAGCAGTTTGTCGGGGGCCTTCACGTACACTGAAGCTTTCTTT
once,TRBV27,TRBD1,TRBJ2-2,CASSLHRGRGGELFF,TGTGCCAGCAGTTTACACAGGGGGCGAGGCGGGGAGCTGTTTTTT
.,TRBV6-1,.,TRBJ2-7,CASLNPWQSYEQYF,TGTGCCAGCTTAAACCCCTGGCAGTCCTACGAGCAGTACTTC
.,TRBV7-9,.,TRBJ1-2,CASSLDRAREDGYTF,TGTGCCAGCAGCTTAGATCGGGCCAGGGAAGATGGCTACACCTTC
.,TRBV7-9,TRBD1,TRBJ2-2,CASSSYTGGPNTGELFF,TGTGCCAGCAGCTCGTATACAGGGGGCCCGAACACCGGGGAGCTGTTTTTT
.,TRBV12-3/TRBV12-4,.,TRBJ2-6,CASSLRTLNPGANVLTF,TGTGCCAGCAGTCTCCGAACCCTAAACCCTGGGGCCAACGTCCTGACTTTC
.,TRBV5-1,TRBD2,TRBJ2-7,CASSSTSGSIYEQYF,TGCGCCAGCAGCTCTACTAGCGGGAGTATCTACGAGCAGTACTTC
few,TRBV5-8,TRBD1,TRBJ1-5,CASSFPWDRGEQPQHF,TGTGCCAGCAGCTTCCCTTGGGACAGGGGGGAACAGCCCCAGCATTTT
.,TRBV27,TRBD1,TRBJ1-5,CASSSKTGPYQPQHF,TGTGCCAGCAGTTCCAAGACAGGGCCGTATCAGCCCCAGCATTTT
.,TRBV18,.,TRBJ2-5,CASSPGETQETQYF,TGTGCCAGCTCACCGGGGGAGACACAAGAGACCCAGTACTTC
.,TRBV20-1,.,TRBJ1-1,CSVPGGLGAFF,TGCAGTGTGCCCGGAGGGTTGGGAGCTTTCTTT
.,TRBV7-2,.,TRBJ2-1,CASSGDFSEQFF,TGTGCCAGCAGCGGAGACTTCAGTGAGCAGTTCTTC
.,TRBV25-1,TRBD2,TRBJ2-5,CASSEYRGGGTQYF,TGTGCCAGCAGTGAATATCGGGGGGGAGGGACCCAGTACTTC
.,TRBV7-9,TRBD1,TRBJ2-7,CASSLGPTGANEEQYF,TGTGCCAGCAGCTTAGGCCCGACAGGGGCGAATGAGGAGCAGTACTTC
.,TRBV20-1,TRBD1,TRBJ2-7,CSARDRDSSYEQYF,TGCAGTGCTAGAGACCGGGACAGCTCCTACGAGCAGTACTTC
.,TRBV6-6,.,TRBJ1-1,CASSYSTDEAFF,TGTGCCAGCAGTTACTCGACAGACGAAGCTTTCTTT
.,TRBV11-3,TRBD1,TRBJ2-3,CASSSRTGGADTQYF,TGTGCCAGCAGCTCCAGGACAGGGGGGGCAGATACGCAGTATTTT
.,TRBV29-1,.,TRBJ2-2,CSVPTGTPNTGELFF,TGCAGCGTGCCAACCGGGACACCTAACACCGGGGAGCTGTTTTTT
once,TRBV7-6,.,TRBJ2-1,CASSTVRSSYNEQFF,TGTGCCAGCAGCACCGTGAGGAGCTCCTACAATGAGCAGTTCTTC
.,TRBV4-1,.,TRBJ1-1,CASSRRGEGNTEAFF,TGCGCCAGCAGCCGGCGGGGGGAAGGGAACACTGAAGCTTTCTTT
.,TRBV5-1,.,TRBJ1-4,CASSLAGPGTINEKLFF,TGCGCCAGCAGCTTGGCGGGACCCGGGACCATAAATGAAAAACTGTTTTTT
.,TRBV5-6,TRBD1,TRBJ2-3,CASGEGQDDTDTQYF,TGTGCCAGCGGAGAGGGACAGGACGATACGGATACGCAGTATTTT
.,TRBV14,.,TRBJ2-1,CASSQDYSGYYNEQFF,TGTGCCAGCAGCCAAGACTATAGCGGATACTACAATGAGCAGTTCTTC
.,TRBV4-1,.,TRBJ2-1,CASSRDPANEQFF,TGCGCCAGCAGCCGCGACCCCGCGAATGAGCAGTTCTTC
.,TRBV20-1,.,TRBJ2-7,CSARAEGADLYEQYF,TGCAGTGCCAGGGCCGAAGGGGCAGACCTCTACGAGCAGTACTTC
.,TRBV27,.,TRBJ2-5,CASSLSSPPADQETQYF,TGTGCCAGCAGTTTATCCAGCCCCCCAGCGGACCAAGAGACCCAGTACTTC
.,TRBV13,.,TRBJ1-1,CASSLEGGRGMNTEAFF,TGTGCCAGCAGCTTAGAGGGAGGGAGGGGAATGAACACTGAAGCTTTCTTT
.,TRBV9,TRBD2,TRBJ2-3,CASSLGTSGGYTQYF,TGTGCCAGCAGCCTCGGGACTAGCGGAGGGTATACGCAGTATTTT
once,TRBV19,.,TRBJ2-7,CASSLGGLASEQYF,TGTGCCAGTAGTTTGGGGGGTCTTGCGTCGGAGCAGTACTTC
.,TRBV18,.,TRBJ2-7,CASSSFSYEQYF,TGTGCCAGCTCATCCTTCTCCTACGAGCAGTACTTC
.,TRBV15,.,TRBJ2-7,CATSRDRGSSLPYEQYF,TGTGCCACCAGCAGAGATCGAGGGTCCTCCTTGCCCTACGAGCAGTACTTC
.,TRBV5-6,.,TRBJ2-7,CASSSRPDGGPYEQYF,TGTGCCAGCAGCTCACGGCCGGACGGGGGCCCCTACGAGCAGTACTTC
.,TRBV27,.,TRBJ2-1,CASSLLSGPEQFF,TGTGCCAGCAGTTTATTAAGTGGGCCTGAGCAGTTCTTC
.,TRBV7-8,.,TRBJ2-4,CASSSRPGLENIQYF,TGTGCCAGCAGCTCTAGACCGGGGTTGGAAAACATTCAGTACTTC
.,TRBV27,.,TRBJ2-1,CASSLGSRSEQFF,TGTGCCAGCAGTTTAGGGTCTAGAAGTGAGCAGTTCTTC
few,TRBV5-1,.,TRBJ2-7,CASSPTGNEQYF,TGCGCCAGCAGCCCAACAGGGAACGAGCAGTACTTC
.,TRBV30,.,TRBJ2-4,CAWSVSHVGLAKNIQYF,TGTGCCTGGAGTGTATCTCATGTGGGCCTAGCCAAAAACATTCAGTACTTC
.,TRBV7-8,.,TRBJ2-7,CASSLARRDSYEQYF,TGTGCCAGCAGCTTAGCGCGCAGGGACTCCTACGAGCAGTACTTC
.,TRBV7-9,.,TRBJ1-5,CASSLDGRNQPQHF,TGTGCCAGCAGCTTAGACGGGCGTAATCAGCCCCAGCATTTT
.,TRBV6-5,.,TRBJ2-5,CASSNQETQYF,TGTGCCAGCAGTAATCAAGAGACCCAGTACTTC
once,TRBV12-3/TRBV12-4,.,TRBJ2-1,CASSLVTGAGPVEQFF,TGTGCCAGCAGTTTGGTGACCGGGGCGGGCCCGGTGGAGCAGTTCTTC